Below, 28 T cell receptor beta chains from the same sample are listed, as sequenced in a study of blood T cell repertoires in COVID-19. The table came from immunoSEQ multiplex PCR; TCRdb's copy has only in-frame clones and leaves some out. This sample has approximately 250,000 clones, with more than 75% found just once. Sequenced input: peripheral blood. These receptors were taken from a woman in her sixties or seventies with COVID-19, enrolled during active disease.

This rearrangement joins TRBV7-8 to TRBJ1-5; tentative D call: TRBD1 (5 bases). Germline loops: CDR1 SGHVS, CDR2 FQNEAQ. V was clipped by 10 bases and J by 2 bases, with 15 bases between them. CDR3 size: 14 residues. Here the CDR3 reads CANPPGGGNQPQHF. Here the CDR3 DNA reads TGTGCCAACCCCCCCGGGGGGGGCAATCAGCCCCAGCATTTT.

This rearrangement joins TRBV6-1 to TRBJ2-7; no reliable D call. V was clipped by 2 bases and J by 1 base, with 9 bases between them. The CDR3 consists of 14 residues. Germline V gene lookup returns CDR1 MNHNS and CDR2 SASEGT. CDR3 protein: CASSESVTSYEQYF. For the CDR3, the DNA is TGTGCCAGCAGTGAATCCGTTACTTCCTACGAGCAGTACTTC.

This sequence joins TRBV19 and TRBJ1-5; D may be TRBD1 (5 bases). Germline assignment: CDR1 LNHDA and CDR2 SQIVND (reference sequence). V shed 3 bases and J shed 6 bases, with 6 bases lying between them. The CDR3 is 12 amino acids. The CDR3 region has the DNA TGTGCCAGTAGTATGACAGTTCAGCCCCAGCATTTT. This sequence encodes CASSMTVQPQHF.

V is TRBV2 and J is TRBJ1-6; D gene ambiguous. CDR1 is SNHLY, CDR2 FYNNEI, per germline. CDR3 length: 15 residues. CDR3 protein: CGAGPRSSYNSPLHF. As DNA, the CDR3 is TGTGGCGCGGGCCCCCGGAGCTCCTATAATTCACCCCTCCACTTT.

The chain uses TRBV28 and TRBJ2-1, with D perhaps TRBD2 (5 bases). Trimming removed 4 bases at V and 15 bases at J, with 16 bases between. The CDR3 consists of 12 residues. Germline V gives CDR1 MDHEN, CDR2 SYDVKM. The chain's CDR3 is CASSSPGFRWFF. Here the CDR3 DNA reads TGTGCCAGCAGTTCCCCGGGGTTCCGATGGTTCTTC.

In its sample, this clone was seen a few times. The chain is built from TRBV30 and TRBJ1-5; perhaps TRBD1 as D (5 bases). V shed 2 bases and J shed 0 bases, with 14 bases lying between them. The CDR3 contains 16 residues. Germline lookup yields CDR1 GTSNPN and CDR2 SVGIG (reference sequence). The CDR3 loop reads CAWSRLGGISNQPQHF. The DNA of the CDR3 is TGTGCCTGGAGTCGCCTTGGGGGGATTAGCAATCAGCCCCAGCATTTT.

Only a few counts were recorded for this clone. The rearrangement uses TRBV5-1 and TRBJ2-2; TRBD2 agrees at 10 bases. This CDR3 is built from 16 residues. Per germline, CDR1 SGHRS and CDR2 YFSETQ. V gave up 4 bases and J gave up 3 bases; unmatched junction bases: 6. The CDR3: CASSLSGRRDTGELFF. In nucleotides, the CDR3 is TGCGCCAGCAGCCTTAGCGGGAGGAGGGACACCGGGGAGCTGTTTTTT.

This clone showed up just once. The chain has TRBV11-3 and TRBJ2-7, with TRBD2 matching 12 bases. CDR1 and CDR2 from the germline V gene are SGHNT and YENEEA. Trimming at V came to 5 bases and at J to 10 bases, leaving 3 bases not matched to a gene. There are 12 residues in the CDR3. The CDR3 DNA sequence: TGTGCCAGCAGCCGGACTAGCGGGATTCAGTACTTC. Amino acids: CASSRTSGIQYF.

The chain recombines TRBV9 with TRBJ2-3; a weak D match, TRBD1 (5 bases). This CDR3 has 16 residues. Germline CDR1 and CDR2: SGDLS and YYNGEE. Trimming shortened V by 0 bases and J by 1 base, and 12 bases separated the two germline ends. The CDR3 DNA follows: TGTGCCAGCAGCGTAGAGGGGTATGAGGGCACAGATACGCAGTATTTT. Translation: CASSVEGYEGTDTQYF.

The chain recombines TRBV6-1 with TRBJ2-1; 10 bases line up with TRBD2. The V and J ends lost 4 bases and 0 bases, in that order; junction bases with no gene match: 6. Germline V lookup: CDR1 MNHNS, CDR2 SASEGT. The CDR3 contains 17 residues. The CDR3 nucleotides are TGTGCCAGCAGTGGGGGAGCGGGAGGGAGCTCCTACAATGAGCAGTTCTTC. Protein: CASSGGAGGSSYNEQFF.

The chain couples TRBV6-5 to TRBJ1-1; D perhaps matches TRBD1 (5 bases). Germline V gene lookup returns CDR1 MNHEY and CDR2 SVGAGI. The CDR3 has 13 amino acids. Trimming removed 8 bases from V and 1 base from J, with 11 bases in between. This chain's CDR3 is CASLATGNTEAFF. The DNA for the CDR3 is TGTGCCAGCTTAGCTACAGGGAACACTGAAGCTTTCTTT.

The chain joins TRBV4-2 to TRBJ2-1; 10 bases fit TRBD2. Germline V CDR1 and CDR2: LGHNA, YNFKEQ. V gave up 4 bases and J gave up 7 bases; unmatched junction bases: 16. The CDR3 has 18 residues. CDR3 DNA sequence: TGTGCCAGCAGCCCCTCGGACAGCGGGAGGGCCAAGGTGAATGAGCAGTTCTTC. Protein product: CASSPSDSGRAKVNEQFF.

In its sample, this clone was seen once. The chain is built from TRBV28 and TRBJ2-3; 12 nucleotides match TRBD2. The CDR3 spans 15 residues. The germline V gene has CDR1 MDHEN and CDR2 SYDVKM. V trimming: 8 bases; J trimming: 1 base; junction bases outside the gene matches: 4. This CDR3 reads CASRRLAGGTDTQYF. CDR3 DNA: TGTGCCAGCCGGAGACTAGCGGGAGGCACAGATACGCAGTATTTT.

In this sample, this clone turned up a few times. This chain connects TRBV2 to TRBJ1-1; 10 bases match TRBD1. Losses at the gene ends were 8 bases for V and 5 bases for J; bases not matched to a gene: 8. CDR3 size: 14 residues. Looked up from germline, CDR1 is SNHLY and CDR2 is FYNNEI. CDR3 region: CASHKDRGRTEAFF. The CDR3 DNA follows: TGTGCCAGCCACAAGGACAGGGGGAGGACTGAAGCTTTCTTT.

The rearrangement joins TRBV29-1 to TRBJ1-5; a possible D gene is TRBD1 (5 bases). CDR3 length: 13 amino acids. CDR1 SQVTM and CDR2 ANQGSEA come from the germline V gene. The V end lost 5 bases, the J end lost 6 bases, and 14 bases lay between the germline ends. The CDR3 loop is CSVLGRVGQPQHF. The DNA for the CDR3 is TGCAGCGTTCTGGGCAGGGTTGGTCAGCCCCAGCATTTT.

This clone showed up just once. The rearrangement joins TRBV5-4 to TRBJ2-5; D may be TRBD2 (6 bases). In germline, CDR1 is SGHNT, CDR2 YYREEE (reference sequence). The CDR3 spans 13 residues. The V end was cut by 5 bases, the J end by 5 bases, with 13 bases between. CDR3 region: CASRSGLRETQYF. For the CDR3, the DNA is TGTGCCAGCAGATCGGGACTTCGGGAGACCCAGTACTTC. The full variable domain, in which reference TRBV5-4 and TRBJ2-5 provide the parts outside the CDR3, is ETGVTQSPTHLIKTRGQQVTLRCSSQSGHNTVSWYQQALGQGPQFIFQYYREEENGRGNFPPRFSGLQFPNYSSELNVNALELDDSALYLCASRSGLRETQYFGPGTRLLVL.

This rearrangement joins TRBV6-5 to TRBJ1-1, with 8 nucleotides matching TRBD1. The CDR3 consists of 12 residues. The ends lost 4 bases at V and 8 bases at J; junction bases unmatched: 3. CDR1 and CDR2 from the germline V gene are MNHEY and SVGAGI. This CDR3 is CASSSRTGEAFF. CDR3 coding DNA: TGTGCCAGCAGTTCCCGGACAGGGGAAGCTTTCTTT.

CDR3 loop: CASSPASGYEQYF. The CDR3 DNA sequence: TGTGCCAGCAGCCCGGCTTCGGGCTACGAGCAGTACTTC. The chain combines TRBV5-4 with TRBJ2-7, with D uncertain. The CDR3 consists of 13 residues. Germline loops: CDR1 SGHNT, CDR2 YYREEE (reference sequence). Trimming pared 4 bases from V and 3 bases from J, leaving 11 bases between.

The chain carries TRBV5-1 and TRBJ1-1; 7 positions agree with TRBD1. CDR3 length equals 15 residues. After removal of 4 bases from V and 5 bases from J, the junction contained 11 bases not matched to a gene. The germline CDR1 and CDR2 sequences are SGHRS and YFSETQ. The CDR3: CASSRNTGAGTEAFF. The CDR3 region has the DNA TGCGCCAGCAGCAGAAATACAGGGGCGGGAACTGAAGCTTTCTTT.

DNA of the CDR3: TGTGCCAGCAGCCTGACGGGTTGGTCTAATGAAAAACTGTTTTTT. Translation gives CASSLTGWSNEKLFF. This chain connects TRBV3-1 (or the pseudogene TRBV3-2) to TRBJ1-4; D not certain. The length of the CDR3 is 15 residues. Looked up from germline, CDR1 is LGHDT and CDR2 is YNNKEL (reference sequence). V was trimmed by 4 bases and J by 3 bases, leaving 12 bases between them.

The chain carries TRBV10-1 and TRBJ2-3; D is unclear. Germline lookup yields CDR1 WNHNN and CDR2 SYGVQD (reference sequence). This CDR3 contains 13 residues. The V gene lost 6 bases and the J gene lost 2 bases, with 9 bases spanning the gap. CDR3 in amino acids: CASRQTYTDTQYF. The CDR3 bases are TGCGCCAGCAGACAGACCTACACAGATACGCAGTATTTT.

As regards this clone: The same CDR3 can be traced to other DNA sequences in this sample. The V and J genes are TRBV7-9 and TRBJ1-1, with 7 bases lining up with TRBD1. This CDR3 spans 14 amino acids. Germline V gene data show CDR1 as SEHNR and CDR2 as FQNEAQ (reference sequence). Trimming at V came to 0 bases and at J to 4 bases, leaving 2 bases not matched to a gene. CDR3 residues: CASSLAAGGTEAFF. Written as DNA, the CDR3 is TGTGCCAGCAGCTTAGCCGCAGGGGGCACTGAAGCTTTCTTT.

The CDR3 protein is CASSSWTSGNYNEQFF. The CDR3 DNA reads as TGTGCCAGCAGCTCCTGGACTAGCGGTAACTACAATGAGCAGTTCTTC. The rearrangement uses TRBV6-2 or TRBV6-3 and TRBJ2-1; 10 bases line up with TRBD2. CDR1 is MNHEY and CDR2 is SVGEGT in the germline V gene. V was pared by 6 bases and J by 3 bases, with 8 bases of the junction left unmatched. This CDR3 region has 16 residues.

V is TRBV21-1 and J is TRBJ1-5; the table's D call TRBD1 went unverified against the DNA. TRBV21-1 is classified as a pseudogene. The CDR3 is 15 amino acids. CDR3 protein: CASSNGTGGVQPQHF. As DNA, the CDR3 is TGTGCCAGCAGCAACGGGACAGGGGGCGTTCAGCCCCAGCATTTT.

The gene calls are TRBV4-3 and TRBJ1-2, with D perhaps TRBD1 (5 bases). Trimming left V 0 bases short and J 3 bases short, with 11 bases between. This CDR3 spans 15 amino acids. Germline values: CDR1 LGHNA, CDR2 YSLEER. CDR3 residues: CASSQDNTGYYGYTF. As DNA, the CDR3 is TGCGCCAGCAGCCAAGATAACACAGGCTACTATGGCTACACCTTC.

This clone was detected once. The chain couples TRBV11-3 to TRBJ2-7; TRBD2 matches at 12 bases. The V gene end was trimmed by 2 bases and the J gene end by 6 bases; junction bases not matched to a gene: 5. The CDR3 sequence is 15 residues long. Germline CDR1 and CDR2: SGHNT and YENEEA. The CDR3 loop reads CASSLRTSGITEQYF. The CDR3 region has the DNA TGTGCCAGCAGCTTAAGGACTAGCGGGATCACCGAGCAGTACTTC.

The chain links TRBV29-1 to TRBJ2-1, with 16 positions matching TRBD2. The CDR3 consists of 18 residues. V trimming: 6 bases; J trimming: 5 bases; junction bases outside the gene matches: 13. Germline CDR1 and CDR2: SQVTM and ANQGSEA. As DNA, the CDR3 is TGCAGCGTGAGGTCGGCCGCGGGACTAGCGGGAGGGAACAATGAGCAGTTCTTC. Its translation is CSVRSAAGLAGGNNEQFF.

The chain is built from TRBV5-1 and TRBJ1-5; 9 nucleotides agree with TRBD1. V shed 3 bases, J shed 7 bases, and the junction held 11 bases outside the gene matches. CDR3 size: 16 residues. In germline, CDR1 is SGHRS, CDR2 YFSETQ. Here the CDR3 DNA reads TGCGCCAGCAGCTGGGACGGGACAGGGCTTTGGCAGCCCCAGCATTTT. This encodes CASSWDGTGLWQPQHF.